What follows are 27 T cell receptor beta chains derived from one specimen sequenced in a study of T cell responses to AZD1222 COVID-19 vaccine. Some clones are missing from TCRdb's copy, which holds only in-frame ones; the method was immunoSEQ multiplex PCR. The sample holds 150,000 to 200,000 clones, around 94% seen once. The sequencing here drew on peripheral blood, taken on day 0 of AZD1222 vaccination. The origin of the receptors is an adult in good health.

The chain joins TRBV11-3 to TRBJ2-3, with D tentatively TRBD2 (6 bases). The V end was cut by 8 bases, the J end by 5 bases, with 17 bases between. The CDR3 loop spans 14 amino acids. Germline lookup yields CDR1 SGHNT and CDR2 YENEEA. The DNA of the CDR3 is TGTGCCAGCTCGAAGGGGAGGCGCGGAGATACGCAGTATTTT. Protein sequence: CASSKGRRGDTQYF.

The rearrangement links TRBV11-3 to TRBJ2-3; D is undetermined. CDR1 is SGHNT and CDR2 is YENEEA in the germline V gene. CDR3 length equals 15 residues. V was pared by 1 base and J by 3 bases, with 11 bases between. CDR3: CASSLGGRSTDTQYF. For the CDR3, the DNA is TGTGCCAGCAGCTTAGGCGGCAGGTCGACAGATACGCAGTATTTT.

The CDR3, as DNA: TGTGCCACCAGTGACGGGCAAGAGACCCAGTACTTC. Amino acid sequence: CATSDGQETQYF. The chain has TRBV24-1 and TRBJ2-5; D remains unclear. The CDR3 is made up of 12 amino acids. Trimming took off 4 bases at V and 2 bases at J, with 4 bases between the two ends. Germline V gene lookup returns CDR1 KGHDR and CDR2 SFDVKD.

The chain couples TRBV11-3 to TRBJ2-3, with D perhaps assigned TRBD1 or TRBD2 (6 bases each). With 3 bases removed from V and 4 bases from J, the gap between germline ends came to 8 bases. Germline CDR1 and CDR2: SGHNT and YENEEA. This CDR3 is 13 amino acids long. The CDR3 DNA reads TGTGCCAGCAGCTTGGGGGGCCCAGATACGCAGTATTTT. This gives the protein CASSLGGPDTQYF. Full variable domain (rest looked up from reference TRBV11-3 and TRBJ2-3): EAGVVQSPRYKIIEKKQPVAFWCNPISGHNTLYWYLQNLGQGPELLIRYENEEAVDDSQLPKDRFSAERLKGVDSTLKIQPAELGDSAVYLCASSLGGPDTQYFGPGTRLTVL.

The genes are TRBV28 and TRBJ1-1, with a weak D call TRBD1 (6 bases). The CDR3 covers 12 residues. Between the trimmed V and J ends, which lost 2 bases and 11 bases, there was a span of 12 bases. Germline CDR1 MDHEN, CDR2 SYDVKM. The CDR3 sequence: CASSLLQGEAFF. Written as DNA, the CDR3 is TGTGCCAGCAGTTTACTACAGGGTGAGGCTTTCTTT.

The chain carries TRBV30 and TRBJ1-2; tentative D call: TRBD1 (6 bases). The CDR3 sequence is 15 residues long. Trimming removed 4 bases at V and 8 bases at J, with 23 bases between. The germline V gene has CDR1 GTSNPN and CDR2 SVGIG (reference sequence). CDR3 amino acids: CAWTPHGGDGYGYTF. The CDR3 region has the DNA TGTGCCTGGACTCCCCATGGGGGCGATGGATACGGCTACACCTTC.

This sequence joins TRBV12-3 or TRBV12-4 and TRBJ1-1; tentatively, D is TRBD1 (6 bases). CDR3 length: 13 amino acids. Between the trimmed V and J ends, which lost 3 bases and 7 bases, there was a span of 12 bases. CDR3 nucleotides: TGTGCCAGCAGTTTCCCGGGACACCTTGAAGCTTTCTTT. Translated: CASSFPGHLEAFF.

This chain joins TRBV18 and TRBJ2-1, with 15 nucleotides matching TRBD2. The V gene end was trimmed by 3 bases and the J gene end by 6 bases; junction bases not matched to a gene: 0. CDR1 is KGHSH, CDR2 LQKENI, per germline. The CDR3 contains 15 residues. CDR3 residues: CASSPGLAGGNEQFF. CDR3 bases: TGTGCCAGCTCACCGGGACTAGCGGGAGGCAATGAGCAGTTCTTC.

CDR3 coding DNA: TGTGCCAGTGGAGAGGGGGGCAGGGGGAACACTGAAGCTTTCTTT. This encodes CASGEGGRGNTEAFF. V gene TRBV19 combines with J gene TRBJ1-1; a possible D gene is TRBD1 (6 bases). Per germline, CDR1 LNHDA and CDR2 SQIVND (reference sequence). This CDR3 is 15 amino acids long. The V end lost 8 bases, the J end lost 1 base, and 17 bases lay between the germline ends.

The chain couples TRBV5-1 to TRBJ2-1; a weak D match, TRBD2 (5 bases). The germline V and J ends were trimmed by 2 bases and 6 bases, with 15 bases remaining between them. CDR3 size: 15 residues. Germline CDR1 is SGHRS and CDR2 is YFSETQ. Written as DNA, the CDR3 is TGCGCCAGCAGCTTCAGTGGGAGCAATAGCAATGAGCAGTTCTTC. Translating gives CASSFSGSNSNEQFF.

The chain uses TRBV10-1 and TRBJ1-2; tentative D call: TRBD1 (5 bases). Germline lookup yields CDR1 WNHNN and CDR2 SYGVQD (reference sequence). CDR3 length: 13 residues. Trimming cost V 3 bases and J 5 bases, with 10 bases left between them. In DNA, the CDR3 is TGCGCCAGCAGTGAAAACAGGATGTATGGCTACACCTTC. As protein: CASSENRMYGYTF.

The chain has TRBV2 and TRBJ1-2; no reliable D call. The germline V gene encodes CDR1 SNHLY and CDR2 FYNNEI. V was shortened by 11 bases and J by 4 bases, with 14 bases between the two germline ends. The CDR3 contains 12 residues. DNA of the CDR3: TGTGCCCAGCTCGAGGGATCCTATGGCTACACCTTC. Translated: CAQLEGSYGYTF.

This clone has only a few counts. The chain carries TRBV7-9 and TRBJ1-2; tentatively, D is TRBD1 (5 bases). V gave up 1 base and J gave up 6 bases, with 6 bases separating them. Germline lookup yields CDR1 SEHNR and CDR2 FQNEAQ (reference sequence). The CDR3 extends over 12 amino acids. The CDR3 here is CASSLGRDGYTF. DNA for the CDR3: TGTGCCAGCAGCTTAGGCAGGGATGGCTACACCTTC.

V usage is TRBV18 and J usage is TRBJ1-1, with D uncertain. Germline values: CDR1 KGHSH, CDR2 LQKENI. Deletions cut 6 bases from V and 1 base from J, with 12 bases between. CDR3 length: 14 amino acids. This CDR3 is CASSQSPGNTEAFF. The CDR3 DNA is TGTGCCAGCTCCCAATCTCCAGGGAACACTGAAGCTTTCTTT.

The chain uses TRBV11-1 and TRBJ2-6; weak D call: TRBD2 (7 bases). Germline lookup yields CDR1 SGHAT and CDR2 FQDESV (reference sequence). Trimming removed 5 bases at V and 1 base at J, with 12 bases between. This CDR3 is built from 16 residues. CDR3 residues: CASSQRGGSGANVLTF. The CDR3 bases are TGTGCCAGCAGCCAGAGGGGGGGTTCTGGGGCCAACGTCCTGACTTTC.

The genes are TRBV5-1 and TRBJ1-3; the D gene is possibly TRBD1 (5 bases). The CDR3 contains 18 residues. The germline gives CDR1 SGHRS, CDR2 YFSETQ. The germline V and J ends were trimmed by 0 bases and 2 bases, with 18 bases remaining between them. CDR3 sequence (DNA): TGCGCCAGCAGCTTGGCCACGGGGGGGAAAGCGGCTGGAAACACCATATATTTT. Translated, it gives CASSLATGGKAAGNTIYF. Full variable domain (rest looked up from reference TRBV5-1 and TRBJ1-3): KAGVTQTPRYLIKTRGQQVTLSCSPISGHRSVSWYQQTPGQGLQFLFEYFSETQRNKGNFPGRFSGRQFSNSRSEMNVSTLELGDSALYLCASSLATGGKAAGNTIYFGEGSWLTVV.

Comments on this clone: The junction differs from germline at one of its ends, possibly a read error. The genes are TRBV20-1 and TRBJ2-7; D is tentatively TRBD1 or TRBD2 (5 bases each). CDR1 is DFQATT and CDR2 is SNEGSKA in the germline V gene (reference sequence). This CDR3 spans 11 amino acids. CDR3 DNA sequence: TGCAGTGCTAGCCAGGGACCGCGAATTACCTTC. Its translation is CSASQGPRITF.

This chain links TRBV19 with TRBJ1-5; 8 bases line up with TRBD1. Unmatched junction bases numbered 3, after V lost 5 bases and J lost 0 bases. Looked up from germline, CDR1 is LNHDA and CDR2 is SQIVND (reference sequence). The CDR3 consists of 15 residues. CDR3 loop: CASSYGQGSNQPQHF. In nucleotides, the CDR3 is TGTGCCAGTAGTTACGGACAGGGTAGCAATCAGCCCCAGCATTTT.

The chain employs TRBV5-5 and TRBJ2-5; weak D call: TRBD2 (6 bases). The ends were cut back, 1 base at V and 7 bases at J, with 14 bases in the middle. The CDR3 has 14 amino acids. The germline V gene encodes CDR1 SGHKS and CDR2 YYEKEE (reference sequence). The CDR3, as DNA: TGTGCCAGCAGCTTGCTTCTCGGGAGAGGGACCCAGTACTTC. It encodes CASSLLLGRGTQYF.

This chain uses TRBV15 with TRBJ1-2; D is ambiguous. Germline CDR1 and CDR2: LNHNV and YYDKDF (reference sequence). This CDR3 has 13 amino acids. V shed 8 bases and J shed 1 base, with 11 bases lying between them. The CDR3, as DNA: TGTGCCACCTCCTATAACAGTAACTATGGCTACACCTTC. This encodes CATSYNSNYGYTF.

The gene calls are TRBV4-1 and TRBJ2-5; tentative D call: TRBD1 (6 bases). This CDR3 has 15 residues. CDR1 is MGHRA and CDR2 is YSYEKL in the germline V gene. V dropped 2 bases and J dropped 2 bases, with 12 bases sitting between them. CDR3 region: CASSQTGPLQETQYF. The CDR3 DNA follows: TGCGCCAGCAGCCAAACAGGGCCCCTTCAAGAGACCCAGTACTTC.

The chain carries TRBV3-1 (or the pseudogene TRBV3-2) and TRBJ2-7; D not resolved. Trimming left V 2 bases short and J 2 bases short, with 7 bases between. This CDR3 comprises 13 residues. Germline V gene sequence: CDR1 LGHDT, CDR2 YNNKEL (reference sequence). This CDR3 is CASSQRAAYEQYF. For the CDR3, the DNA is TGTGCCAGCAGCCAAAGGGCGGCCTACGAGCAGTACTTC.

The CDR3: CASSQQNLVDTEAFF. The CDR3 DNA reads TGCGCCAGCAGCCAACAGAATTTGGTGGACACTGAAGCTTTCTTT. The V gene is TRBV5-1, the J gene TRBJ1-1; D call uncertain. The CDR3 contains 15 residues. CDR1 SGHRS and CDR2 YFSETQ come from the germline V gene. V lost 4 bases, J lost 3 bases, and 16 bases lay in between. Together with reference TRBV5-1 and TRBJ1-1, the CDR3 gives the full variable domain: KAGVTQTPRYLIKTRGQQVTLSCSPISGHRSVSWYQQTPGQGLQFLFEYFSETQRNKGNFPGRFSGRQFSNSRSEMNVSTLELGDSALYLCASSQQNLVDTEAFFGQGTRLTVV.

The chain combines TRBV19 with TRBJ2-1, with D tentatively TRBD1 (8 bases). Deletions cut 5 bases from V and 8 bases from J, with 16 bases between. This CDR3 contains 14 residues. Germline CDR1 is LNHDA and CDR2 is SQIVND (reference sequence). The CDR3 bases are TGTGCCAGTAGTCGACGGACAGGGAGGGATGAGCAGTTCTTC. Translating gives CASSRRTGRDEQFF. Filled out from reference TRBV19 and TRBJ2-1, the complete variable domain reads DGGITQSPKYLFRKEGQNVTLSCEQNLNHDAMYWYRQDPGQGLRLIYYSQIVNDFQKGDIAEGYSVSREKKESFPLTVTSAQKNPTAFYLCASSRRTGRDEQFFGPGTRLTVL.

V and J are TRBV5-6 and TRBJ1-2; tentatively, D is TRBD1 (6 bases). Trimming took off 4 bases at V and 0 bases at J, with 10 bases between the two ends. CDR1 and CDR2 from the germline V gene are SGHDT and YYEEEE. The CDR3 length is 14 residues. As DNA, the CDR3 is TGTGCCAGCAGCCGAGGGGGGACTAACTATGGCTACACCTTC. Its translation: CASSRGGTNYGYTF. The complete variable domain, with remaining parts taken from reference TRBV5-6 and TRBJ1-2, reads DAGVTQSPTHLIKTRGQQVTLRCSPKSGHDTVSWYQQALGQGPQFIFQYYEEEERQRGNFPDRFSGHQFPNYSSELNVNALLLGDSALYLCASSRGGTNYGYTFGSGTRLTVV.

The V gene is TRBV10-3, the J gene TRBJ2-7, with D perhaps given as TRBD1 or TRBD2 (7 bases each). Germline V lookup: CDR1 ENHRY, CDR2 SYGVKD. The V and J ends lost 10 bases and 1 base respectively, with 14 bases between them. This CDR3 has 13 residues. In nucleotides, the CDR3 is TGTGCCACCCAGGGGGGGACGTCCTACGAGCAGTACTTC. Amino acids: CATQGGTSYEQYF.

V is TRBV6-5 and J is TRBJ2-1; possibly TRBD1 for D (6 bases). The CDR3 spans 15 residues. Germline CDR1 and CDR2: MNHEY and SVGAGI. Trimming stripped 6 bases from V and 3 bases from J, with 15 bases between. CDR3 DNA: TGTGCCAGCAGCCCAACAGGGTCGCTCTACAATGAGCAGTTCTTC. It codes for CASSPTGSLYNEQFF.